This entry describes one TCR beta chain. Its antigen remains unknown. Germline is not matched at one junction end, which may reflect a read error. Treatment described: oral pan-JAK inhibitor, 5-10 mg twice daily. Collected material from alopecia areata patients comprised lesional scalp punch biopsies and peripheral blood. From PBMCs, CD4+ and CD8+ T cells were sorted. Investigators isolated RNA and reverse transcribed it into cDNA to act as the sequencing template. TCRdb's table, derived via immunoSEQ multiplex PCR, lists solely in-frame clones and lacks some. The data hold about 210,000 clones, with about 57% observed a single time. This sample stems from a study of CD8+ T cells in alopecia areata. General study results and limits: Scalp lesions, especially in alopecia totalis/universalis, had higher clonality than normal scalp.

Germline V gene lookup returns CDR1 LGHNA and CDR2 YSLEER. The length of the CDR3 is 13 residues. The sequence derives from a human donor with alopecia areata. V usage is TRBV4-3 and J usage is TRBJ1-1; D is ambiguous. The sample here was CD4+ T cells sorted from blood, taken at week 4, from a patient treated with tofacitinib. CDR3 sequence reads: CASSHRPNSEAFF. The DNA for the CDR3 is TGCGCCAGCAGCCACCGCCCTAACAGTGAAGCTTTCTTT.